The 23 T cell receptor beta chains below were found in one sample sequenced in a study of beta chain features in type 1 diabetes. Study-level points and caveats: Shorter TCRB CDR3s, moderately but significantly so, were found in Type 1 diabetes patients in all four CD4+ subsets.

The antigens these receptors bind are not known. Expressed TCRB transcripts got sequenced, as all isolated RNA was reverse transcribed. The repertoire was sequenced with immunoSEQ multiplex PCR; TCRdb's copy has only in-frame clones and lacks some. The top ten clones hold approximately 0.7% of a sample with about 150,000 clones, 9% of them seen once. Sequencing used central memory CD4+ T cells from blood. These receptors all stem from a woman aged 25 to 45 with type 1 diabetes.

This clone was detected a few times. The V gene is TRBV28, the J gene TRBJ1-5, with TRBD1 matching 8 bases. The trim removed 6 bases at V and 6 bases at J, leaving 10 bases unmatched. CDR3 length: 15 amino acids. Germline CDR1 reads MDHEN; CDR2 reads SYDVKM. The DNA for the CDR3 is TGTGCCAGCAGGGCACAGGGGGTCGGAAGTCAGCCCCAGCATTTT. It specifies CASRAQGVGSQPQHF.

This chain links TRBV29-1 with TRBJ2-7, with a possible D match to TRBD2 (5 bases). The CDR3 is 14 residues long. The V and J ends lost 4 bases and 4 bases respectively, with 17 bases between them. Germline V gene data show CDR1 as SQVTM and CDR2 as ANQGSEA. The CDR3 DNA follows: TGCAGCGTTGGACCCACGCGGGTGCCATACGAGCAGTACTTC. Its translation is CSVGPTRVPYEQYF.

J is TRBJ2-7 and V is TRBV4-2; 12 bases map to TRBD2. The V gene's germline CDR1 is LGHNA and CDR2 YNFKEQ. V lost 5 bases to trimming and J lost 3 bases; unmatched junction nucleotides: 8. This CDR3 spans 16 amino acids. The CDR3 sequence: CASSLTPTSGSYEQYF. The CDR3 DNA follows: TGTGCCAGCAGCTTAACCCCGACTAGCGGGAGCTACGAGCAGTACTTC.

This clone has a handful of counts. The chain joins TRBV7-3 to TRBJ1-1, with TRBD1 matching over 8 bases. Germline values: CDR1 SGHTA, CDR2 FQGTGA. The ends lost 6 bases at V and 5 bases at J; junction bases unmatched: 5. The CDR3 contains 13 residues. The CDR3 DNA sequence: TGTGCCAGCAGGCTTCAGGGGGCGACTGAAGCTTTCTTT. Translated: CASRLQGATEAFF.

The CDR3 sequence: CAWSWGTEEFF. CDR3 DNA: TGTGCCTGGAGTTGGGGGACAGAGGAGTTCTTC. V is TRBV30 and J is TRBJ2-1, with 7 bases aligning to TRBD1. There are 11 residues in the CDR3. With 2 bases clipped from V and 14 bases from J, the junction kept 6 bases outside the gene matches. The germline gives CDR1 GTSNPN, CDR2 SVGIG (reference sequence).

In its sample, this clone was seen once. The V call is TRBV18, the J call TRBJ2-5, with a tentative D call TRBD2 (5 bases). V was pared by 2 bases and J by 4 bases, with 11 bases between. Germline CDR1 reads KGHSH; CDR2 reads LQKENI. The CDR3 is 14 residues long. CDR3: CASSPSDLLETQYF. CDR3 coding DNA: TGTGCCAGCTCACCATCGGACTTACTAGAGACCCAGTACTTC.

The CDR3 bases are TGTGCCTGGAGTGGGACTAGCGGGAGAAGGCACAATGAGCAGTTCTTC. The encoded protein is CAWSGTSGRRHNEQFF. The J gene is TRBJ2-1, the V gene TRBV30; TRBD2 matches at 13 bases. The CDR3 spans 16 residues. Germline V CDR1 and CDR2: GTSNPN, SVGIG (reference sequence). V lost 1 base and J lost 5; bases outside the gene matches: 5.

This sequence joins TRBV7-3 and TRBJ2-7, with a tentative D call TRBD1 (5 bases). The CDR3 runs to 13 residues. Trimming removed 3 bases at V and 6 bases at J, with 12 bases between. Germline CDR1 reads SGHTA; CDR2 reads FQGTGA. CDR3 sequence: CASSFQGGGEQYF. The CDR3 DNA reads TGTGCCAGCAGCTTCCAGGGTGGTGGCGAGCAGTACTTC.

This chain links TRBV28 with TRBJ1-2; possibly TRBD1 for D (5 bases). Germline V gives CDR1 MDHEN, CDR2 SYDVKM. Trimming shortened V by 6 bases and J by 8 bases, and 16 bases separated the two germline ends. The CDR3 totals 13 residues. The CDR3 nucleotides read TGTGCCAGCAGCTACTCGACAGCCCAGGGCTACACCTTC. Translating gives CASSYSTAQGYTF.

This clone was counted only a few times. V gene TRBV29-1 combines with J gene TRBJ2-4, with a possible D match to TRBD1 (7 bases). Germline V gene lookup returns CDR1 SQVTM and CDR2 ANQGSEA. The ends were cut back, 4 bases at V and 9 bases at J, with 19 bases in the middle. The CDR3 extends over 14 amino acids. In DNA, the CDR3 is TGCAGCGTTGGGGGCGAAGCGCAGGGGGGCATTCAGTACTTC. Protein product: CSVGGEAQGGIQYF.

This clone was seen only a few times. The V and J genes are TRBV29-1 and TRBJ2-1, with a tentative D call TRBD2 (5 bases). This CDR3 comprises 14 residues. V dropped 6 bases and J dropped 6 bases, with 18 bases sitting between them. Germline V gene lookup returns CDR1 SQVTM and CDR2 ANQGSEA. The CDR3 reads CSVVTRHTSNEQFF. In nucleotides, the CDR3 is TGCAGCGTCGTAACCCGCCACACTAGCAATGAGCAGTTCTTC.

This clone has at least ten counts. The genes are TRBV15 and TRBJ2-4; a weak D match, TRBD2 (6 bases). The V gene's germline CDR1 is LNHNV and CDR2 YYDKDF (reference sequence). Trimming left V 0 bases short and J 7 bases short, with 10 bases between. The CDR3 is 14 residues long. The CDR3, as DNA: TGTGCCACCAGCAGAGAACGCGGGGTGAACATTCAGTACTTC. Its translation: CATSRERGVNIQYF.

This clone was detected only a few times. The chain couples TRBV2 to TRBJ2-3, with unresolved D. Germline V gene lookup returns CDR1 SNHLY and CDR2 FYNNEI. This CDR3 contains 14 residues. Trimming removed 3 bases from V and 4 bases from J, with 11 bases in between. The CDR3, as DNA: TGTGCCAGCAGTGATGCCAGACTGGCAGATACGCAGTATTTT. Its translation: CASSDARLADTQYF.

The chain recombines TRBV20-1 with TRBJ2-7, with a weak D call TRBD2 (5 bases). Trimming pared 6 bases from V and 5 bases from J, leaving 11 bases between. The V gene's germline CDR1 is DFQATT and CDR2 SNEGSKA (reference sequence). The CDR3 has 11 amino acids. In DNA form, the CDR3 reads TGCAGTGCAGCAGGAGGCGACGAGCAGTACTTC. This encodes CSAAGGDEQYF.

This clone was observed a handful of times. This rearrangement joins TRBV30 to TRBJ2-7, with TRBD2 as a possible D gene (6 bases). The CDR3 contains 12 residues. Germline CDR1 reads GTSNPN; CDR2 reads SVGIG (reference sequence). V lost 0 bases and J 12 bases, leaving 15 bases between the germline ends. CDR3 in DNA: TGTGCCTGGAGTGTAGACCGGGAGAAGGTGTACTTC. Protein: CAWSVDREKVYF.

This clone was observed a handful of times. This chain connects TRBV9 to TRBJ2-5, with 7 bases aligning to TRBD1. Germline trimming cut 0 bases from V and 5 bases from J; bases unmatched to any gene: 4. There are 14 residues in the CDR3. Germline CDR1 and CDR2: SGDLS and YYNGEE. The CDR3: CASSVDRGLETQYF. Here the CDR3 DNA reads TGTGCCAGCAGCGTAGACAGGGGTTTGGAGACCCAGTACTTC.

This clone was counted only a few times. J is TRBJ2-3 and V is TRBV11-2, with D maybe TRBD1 (5 bases). V shed 7 bases and J shed 4 bases, with 18 bases lying between them. The germline V gene encodes CDR1 SGHAT and CDR2 FQNNGV. The CDR3 is 15 amino acids. The CDR3 DNA sequence: TGTGCCAGCACCGTAGGGGTTCAGCTACCAGATACGCAGTATTTT. Its protein is CASTVGVQLPDTQYF.

This clone has just a few counts. This chain connects TRBV6-1 to TRBJ2-7, with D perhaps matching TRBD1 (7 bases). Deletions cut 2 bases from V and 5 bases from J, with 13 bases between. CDR3 length: 14 residues. Per the germline V gene, CDR1 is MNHNS and CDR2 is SASEGT. The CDR3: CASSERQGLNEQYF. CDR3 sequence (DNA): TGTGCCAGCAGTGAAAGACAGGGACTCAACGAGCAGTACTTC.

This clone was observed a few times. The J gene is TRBJ1-2, the V gene TRBV29-1; D is undetermined. This CDR3 comprises 11 residues. V lost 7 bases and J 4 bases, leaving 10 bases between the germline ends. CDR1 is SQVTM, CDR2 ANQGSEA, per germline. In DNA form, the CDR3 reads TGCAGCGACGGGAACGGCTATGGCTACACCTTC. It encodes CSDGNGYGYTF. The full variable domain, rest sourced from reference TRBV29-1 and TRBJ1-2, is SAVISQKPSRDICQRGTSLTIQCQVDSQVTMMFWYRQQPGQSLTLIATANQGSEATYESGFVIDKFPISRPNLTFSTLTVSNMSPEDSSIYLCSDGNGYGYTFGSGTRLTVV.

This clone has ten or more counts. The chain has TRBV19 and TRBJ2-7; 7 positions match TRBD1. The CDR3 contains 15 residues. J gave up 2 bases and V 6 bases, and 10 bases lay outside the gene matches. CDR1 LNHDA and CDR2 SQIVND come from the germline V gene (reference sequence). CDR3 nucleotide sequence: TGTGCCAGTAGAACAGGAGCCGGGACAGCCTACGAGCAGTACTTC. Translating gives CASRTGAGTAYEQYF.

The V call is TRBV29-1, the J call TRBJ2-2; D not certain. In germline, CDR1 is SQVTM, CDR2 ANQGSEA. Trimming took off 8 bases at V and 3 bases at J, with 13 bases between the two ends. This CDR3 contains 13 residues. This chain's CDR3 is CSLMEQHTGELFF. CDR3 nucleotides: TGCAGCCTGATGGAACAGCACACCGGGGAGCTGTTTTTT.

This clone was seen a handful of times. This chain connects TRBV29-1 to TRBJ2-1; 12 bases fit TRBD2. The length of the CDR3 is 17 residues. With V trimmed by 7 bases and J by 7 bases, 17 bases remained unmatched. Looked up from germline, CDR1 is SQVTM and CDR2 is ANQGSEA. CDR3 in DNA: TGCAGCGCCCGGGCCCGGCAGACTAGCGGGAGTTTGAATGAGCAGTTCTTC. Amino acid sequence: CSARARQTSGSLNEQFF.

The CDR3 protein is CASSLARGNQPQHF. Written as DNA, the CDR3 is TGTGCCAGCAGCTTAGCCAGGGGTAATCAGCCCCAGCATTTT. The chain employs TRBV7-2 and TRBJ1-5; perhaps TRBD1 as D (6 bases). V lost 0 bases, J lost 4 bases, and 7 bases lay in between. This CDR3 is built from 14 residues. Germline assignment: CDR1 SGHTA and CDR2 FQGNSA.